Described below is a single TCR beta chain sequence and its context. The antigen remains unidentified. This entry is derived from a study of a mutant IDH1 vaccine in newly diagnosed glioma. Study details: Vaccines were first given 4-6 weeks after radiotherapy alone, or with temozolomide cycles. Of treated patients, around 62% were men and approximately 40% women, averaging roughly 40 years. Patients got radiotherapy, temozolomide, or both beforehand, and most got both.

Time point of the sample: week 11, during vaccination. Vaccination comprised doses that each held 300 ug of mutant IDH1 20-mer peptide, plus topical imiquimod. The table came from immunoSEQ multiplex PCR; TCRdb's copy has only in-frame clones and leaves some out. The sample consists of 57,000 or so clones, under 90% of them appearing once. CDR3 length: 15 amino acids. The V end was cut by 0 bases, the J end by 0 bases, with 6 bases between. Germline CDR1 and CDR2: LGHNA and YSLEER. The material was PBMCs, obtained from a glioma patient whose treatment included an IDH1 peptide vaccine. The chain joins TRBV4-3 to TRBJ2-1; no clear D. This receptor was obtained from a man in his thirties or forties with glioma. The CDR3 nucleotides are TGCGCCAGCAGCCAAGATAGGAGCTCCTACAATGAGCAGTTCTTC. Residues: CASSQDRSSYNEQFF.